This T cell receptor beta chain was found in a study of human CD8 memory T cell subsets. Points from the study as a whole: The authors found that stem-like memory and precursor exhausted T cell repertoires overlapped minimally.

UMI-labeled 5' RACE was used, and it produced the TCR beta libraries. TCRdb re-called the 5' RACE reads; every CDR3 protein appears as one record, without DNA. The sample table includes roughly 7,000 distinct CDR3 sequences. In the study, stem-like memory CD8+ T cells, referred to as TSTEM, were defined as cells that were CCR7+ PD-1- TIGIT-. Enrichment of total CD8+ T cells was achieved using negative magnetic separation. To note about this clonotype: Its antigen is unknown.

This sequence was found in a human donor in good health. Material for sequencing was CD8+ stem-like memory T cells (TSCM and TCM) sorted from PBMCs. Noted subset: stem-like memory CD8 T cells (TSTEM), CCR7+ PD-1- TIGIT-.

The CDR3 is CATSRGRESDTQYF. The rearrangement links TRBV15 to TRBJ2-3. Germline V gives CDR1 LNHNV, CDR2 YYDKDF (reference sequence). The length of the CDR3 is 14 residues. Full variable domain (outside the CDR3, taken from reference TRBV15 and TRBJ2-3): DAMVIQNPRYQVTQFGKPVTLSCSQTLNHNVMYWYQQKSSQAPKLLFHYYDKDFNNEADTPDNFQSRRPNTSFCFLDIRSPGLGDTAMYLCATSRGRESDTQYFGPGTRLTVL.